A single sample is the source of the 28 T cell receptor beta chains below, sequenced in a study of blood T cell repertoires in COVID-19. The protocol was immunoSEQ multiplex PCR, while the TCRdb copy is restricted to in-frame clones and leaves out a portion. The table has 300,000 to 450,000 clones, about 90% seen once. The specimen was PBMCs or T cells enriched from blood (not recorded which). These receptors were collected from a man under 40 who had recovered from COVID-19.

The DNA for the CDR3 is TGTGCCAGCAGTTACCCTTCGACAGGGGGCAGAAGCTATGGCTACACCTTC. The encoded protein is CASSYPSTGGRSYGYTF. V is TRBV6-2 or TRBV6-3 and J is TRBJ1-2, with 10 bases matching TRBD1. Germline loops: CDR1 MNHEY, CDR2 SVGEGT. The J segment lost 4 bases and the V segment lost 2 bases, leaving 10 bases of the junction unmatched. The CDR3 is 17 residues long.

The rearrangement links TRBV5-5 to TRBJ1-4; D remains unclear. This CDR3 region has 16 residues. Trimming stripped 0 bases from V and 4 bases from J, with 13 bases between. Germline assignment: CDR1 SGHKS and CDR2 YYEKEE (reference sequence). The CDR3 here is CASSLAGGQNNEKLFF. CDR3 nucleotide sequence: TGTGCCAGCAGCTTGGCGGGAGGGCAGAATAATGAAAAACTGTTTTTT. Full variable domain (rest looked up from reference TRBV5-5 and TRBJ1-4): DAGVTQSPTHLIKTRGQQVTLRCSPISGHKSVSWYQQVLGQGPQFIFQYYEKEERGRGNFPDRFSARQFPNYSSELNVNALLLGDSALYLCASSLAGGQNNEKLFFGSGTQLSVL.

This clone occurred a few times. The chain employs TRBV7-9 and TRBJ1-2; 9 bases match TRBD1. Looked up from germline, CDR1 is SEHNR and CDR2 is FQNEAQ (reference sequence). The CDR3 spans 16 residues. J lost 6 bases, V lost 0 bases, and 8 bases had no gene match. The CDR3 coding sequence is TGTGCCAGCAGCTTAGCTTACACGGACAGGGGCGATGGCTACACCTTC. This sequence encodes CASSLAYTDRGDGYTF.

The chain carries TRBV19 and TRBJ2-5, with D perhaps matching TRBD2 (6 bases). V was clipped by 8 bases and J by 1 base, with 17 bases between them. Germline CDR1 is LNHDA and CDR2 is SQIVND (reference sequence). The CDR3 runs to 15 residues. DNA for the CDR3: TGTGCCAGTTCCAATGGGCGGGGCCTCCAAGAGACCCAGTACTTC. The encoded protein is CASSNGRGLQETQYF.

The V and J genes are TRBV7-2 and TRBJ1-1, with D possibly being TRBD1 (6 bases). The CDR3 covers 13 residues. Trimming cost V 4 bases and J 1 base, with 7 bases left between them. Germline CDR1 SGHTA, CDR2 FQGNSA. The CDR3: CASSSTGNTEAFF. The CDR3 nucleotides read TGTGCCAGCAGCTCGACAGGGAACACTGAAGCTTTCTTT.

The V gene is TRBV6-2 or TRBV6-3, the J gene TRBJ2-3; maybe TRBD1 (6 bases). V dropped 3 bases and J dropped 5 bases, with 15 bases sitting between them. The CDR3 has 15 residues. Germline V lookup: CDR1 MNHEY, CDR2 SVGEGT. The CDR3 protein is CASSYGGPPVDTQYF. The CDR3 coding sequence is TGTGCCAGCAGTTATGGGGGCCCTCCGGTAGATACGCAGTATTTT.

The chain uses TRBV6-4 and TRBJ2-7, with TRBD2 matching over 8 bases. Germline V CDR1 and CDR2: MRHNA, SNTAGT. The CDR3 is 14 residues long. Trimming at V came to 6 bases and at J to 6 bases, leaving 10 bases not matched to a gene. This CDR3 is CASSKSGGQSEQYF. The CDR3, as DNA: TGTGCCAGCAGCAAAAGCGGGGGCCAAAGCGAGCAGTACTTC.

This clone was counted a single time. The gene calls are TRBV5-4 and TRBJ2-7; D gene uncertain. Germline-derived CDR1 and CDR2 are SGHNT and YYREEE (reference sequence). V lost 4 bases, J lost 6 bases, and 14 bases lay in between. There are 13 residues in the CDR3. CDR3 coding DNA: TGTGCCAGCAGCCCCGACCAGGTGGGCGAGCAGTACTTC. Its translation is CASSPDQVGEQYF.

The chain joins TRBV6-5 to TRBJ2-3; TRBD1 agrees at 7 bases. With V trimmed by 6 bases and J by 3 bases, 6 bases remained unmatched. Germline V gene lookup returns CDR1 MNHEY and CDR2 SVGAGI. The CDR3 is made up of 14 amino acids. The DNA for the CDR3 is TGTGCCAGCAGCGAGGGGGCGTTAACAGATACGCAGTATTTT. Its protein is CASSEGALTDTQYF.

V and J are TRBV4-2 and TRBJ1-1; possible D gene TRBD1, 5 bases. Trimming pared 4 bases from V and 0 bases from J, leaving 12 bases between. The V gene's germline CDR1 is LGHNA and CDR2 YNFKEQ. The CDR3 extends over 15 amino acids. CDR3 in DNA: TGTGCCAGCAGCCTCGCTGACAGCATGAACACTGAAGCTTTCTTT. Translating gives CASSLADSMNTEAFF.

The V gene is TRBV10-3, the J gene TRBJ1-5, with a weak D call TRBD1 (5 bases). Trimming took 3 bases from V and 7 from J, leaving 7 bases between them. This CDR3 has 12 amino acids. CDR1 ENHRY and CDR2 SYGVKD come from the germline V gene. CDR3 amino acids: CAISEQAQPQHF. The CDR3 bases are TGTGCCATCAGTGAACAGGCCCAGCCCCAGCATTTT.

This sequence joins TRBV6-5 and TRBJ2-2; no firm D call. V shed 1 base and J shed 2 bases, with 5 bases lying between them. The CDR3 length is 14 residues. CDR1 and CDR2 (germline): MNHEY, SVGAGI. CDR3 residues: CASSYYSNTGELFF. CDR3 DNA sequence: TGTGCCAGCAGTTACTACAGCAACACCGGGGAGCTGTTTTTT.

The chain recombines TRBV29-1 with TRBJ2-1, with 8 bases aligning to TRBD1. V was pared by 3 bases and J by 6 bases, with 7 bases of the junction left unmatched. Germline CDR1 SQVTM, CDR2 ANQGSEA. This CDR3 has 14 residues. In DNA form, the CDR3 reads TGCAGCGTTGATTTAAGACAGGGGATCAATGAGCAGTTCTTC. It specifies CSVDLRQGINEQFF.

This clone has a handful of counts. The chain employs TRBV6-6 and TRBJ2-2; D is perhaps TRBD1 (7 bases). CDR3 length equals 18 residues. Per germline, CDR1 MNHNY and CDR2 SVGAGI (reference sequence). V was clipped by 5 bases and J by 5 bases, with 24 bases between them. CDR3 protein: CASSPRQGGLKGTGELFF. In DNA form, the CDR3 reads TGTGCCAGCAGTCCGCGTCAGGGGGGACTTAAAGGGACCGGGGAGCTGTTTTTT.

The chain joins TRBV5-4 to TRBJ2-1, with 8 bases lining up with TRBD2. V dropped 0 bases and J dropped 4; count of bases not matched to a gene: 6. Germline CDR1 and CDR2: SGHNT and YYREEE (reference sequence). This CDR3 has 16 residues. This chain's CDR3 is CASSLAGGGLYNEQFF. The DNA for the CDR3 is TGTGCCAGCAGCTTGGCGGGCGGGGGGCTTTACAATGAGCAGTTCTTC.

V and J are TRBV27 and TRBJ1-6, with D uncertain. CDR3 length: 15 residues. V was cut by 7 bases and J by 9 bases, with 19 bases left in between. CDR1 and CDR2 from the germline V gene are MNHEY and SMNVEV (reference sequence). This chain's CDR3 is CASNPRGGLGSPLHF. The CDR3 coding sequence is TGTGCCAGCAACCCGCGGGGAGGTCTTGGTTCACCCCTCCACTTT.

The rearrangement uses TRBV3-1 (or the pseudogene TRBV3-2) and TRBJ1-5; 9 bases are a match to TRBD1. Germline CDR1 LGHDT, CDR2 YNNKEL (reference sequence). V gave up 7 bases and J gave up 2 bases; unmatched junction bases: 6. The CDR3 loop spans 15 amino acids. The CDR3 loop is CASTAGQGGNQPQHF. CDR3 DNA sequence: TGTGCCAGCACCGCGGGACAGGGAGGCAATCAGCCCCAGCATTTT.

CDR3: CASSPGQGAAGNTIYF. The CDR3 bases are TGTGCCAGCAGCCCTGGACAGGGGGCGGCTGGAAACACCATATATTTT. The gene calls are TRBV7-8 and TRBJ1-3, with 11 nucleotides matching TRBD1. The germline CDR1 and CDR2 sequences are SGHVS and FQNEAQ. V dropped 5 bases and J dropped 2; count of bases not matched to a gene: 5. The CDR3 is 16 residues long.

The V and J genes are TRBV5-4 and TRBJ2-5; 8 nucleotides align to TRBD1. CDR1 SGHNT and CDR2 YYREEE come from the germline V gene (reference sequence). The V segment lost 2 bases and the J segment 1 base; nucleotides outside the gene matches: 4. This CDR3 region has 15 residues. Here the CDR3 reads CASSLQGVSQETQYF. DNA for the CDR3: TGTGCCAGCAGCTTACAGGGGGTCTCCCAAGAGACCCAGTACTTC.

V is TRBV5-1 and J is TRBJ1-3; D is uncertain. From germline, CDR1 is SGHRS and CDR2 YFSETQ. V dropped 5 bases and J dropped 0 bases, with 15 bases sitting between them. The CDR3 consists of 16 residues. The CDR3 sequence is CASSLQTGNSGNTIYF. The CDR3 bases are TGCGCCAGCAGTCTACAGACCGGGAACTCTGGAAACACCATATATTTT.

The CDR3 here is CASSLQGASTNYGYTF. The CDR3 DNA reads as TGTGCCAGCAGCTTACAGGGGGCGTCGACCAACTATGGCTACACCTTC. The V gene is TRBV11-2, the J gene TRBJ1-2, with 8 bases aligning to TRBD1. Germline assignment: CDR1 SGHAT and CDR2 FQNNGV. V lost 2 bases, J lost 2 bases, and 7 bases stayed unmatched. CDR3 length: 16 amino acids.

The chain links TRBV7-2 to TRBJ1-4; D remains ambiguous. Germline CDR1 SGHTA, CDR2 FQGNSA. This CDR3 contains 16 residues. Trimming stripped 5 bases from V and 2 bases from J, with 15 bases between. DNA for the CDR3: TGTGCCAGCAGCATCAGGAGGTGGGCGACTAATGAAAAACTGTTTTTT. It yields the protein CASSIRRWATNEKLFF. The full variable domain, rest sourced from reference TRBV7-2 and TRBJ1-4, is GAGVSQSPSNKVTEKGKDVELRCDPISGHTALYWYRQSLGQGLEFLIYFQGNSAPDKSGLPSDRFSAERTGGSVSTLTIQRTQQEDSAVYLCASSIRRWATNEKLFFGSGTQLSVL.

The rearrangement joins TRBV7-9 to TRBJ1-6; TRBD1 aligns across 9 bases. Trimming cost V 0 bases and J 8 bases; bases outside gene matches: 11. Germline V CDR1 and CDR2: SEHNR, FQNEAQ (reference sequence). This CDR3 is 18 amino acids long. CDR3 coding DNA: TGTGCCAGCAGCTTAGCCAATCTCCGGGACAGGGTTTATTCACCCCTCCACTTT. Its translation: CASSLANLRDRVYSPLHF.

The rearrangement joins TRBV10-3 to TRBJ1-2; a weak D match, TRBD1 (6 bases). Germline CDR1 is ENHRY and CDR2 is SYGVKD. The length of the CDR3 is 13 residues. V shed 3 bases and J shed 7 bases, with 12 bases lying between them. CDR3 residues: CAISEQTGSGYTF. DNA for the CDR3: TGTGCCATCAGTGAACAAACAGGGTCTGGCTACACCTTC.

The chain has TRBV20-1 and TRBJ1-6; a weak D match, TRBD1 (5 bases). V lost 3 bases and J 7 bases, leaving 13 bases between the germline ends. The CDR3 sequence is 14 residues long. In germline, CDR1 is DFQATT, CDR2 SNEGSKA (reference sequence). For the CDR3, the DNA is TGCAGTGCTAGTTTCAGGGCGGAAAATTCACCCCTCCACTTT. This codes for CSASFRAENSPLHF.

The chain joins TRBV4-3 to TRBJ1-1; no clear D gene. Trimming left V 2 bases short and J 1 base short, with 8 bases between. This CDR3 has 14 residues. Germline V gene data show CDR1 as LGHNA and CDR2 as YSLEER. The CDR3 reads CASSQSHRNTEAFF. In DNA form, the CDR3 reads TGCGCCAGCAGCCAATCACACCGGAACACTGAAGCTTTCTTT.

J is TRBJ2-7 and V is TRBV12-3 or TRBV12-4; 12 bases agree with TRBD2. The ends lost 6 bases at V and 6 bases at J; junction bases unmatched: 3. CDR3 length: 13 residues. The chain's CDR3 is CASRTSGGFEQYF. The CDR3 nucleotides are TGTGCCAGCAGAACTAGCGGGGGGTTCGAGCAGTACTTC.

This chain connects TRBV25-1 to TRBJ2-1; 11 positions agree with TRBD1. The germline V gene encodes CDR1 MGHDK and CDR2 SYGVNS. The CDR3 spans 14 residues. The J segment lost 9 bases and the V segment lost 2 bases, leaving 3 bases of the junction unmatched. CDR3 DNA: TGTGCCAGCAGTGAAACGGACAGGGGGCCTGAGCAGTTCTTC. It yields the protein CASSETDRGPEQFF.